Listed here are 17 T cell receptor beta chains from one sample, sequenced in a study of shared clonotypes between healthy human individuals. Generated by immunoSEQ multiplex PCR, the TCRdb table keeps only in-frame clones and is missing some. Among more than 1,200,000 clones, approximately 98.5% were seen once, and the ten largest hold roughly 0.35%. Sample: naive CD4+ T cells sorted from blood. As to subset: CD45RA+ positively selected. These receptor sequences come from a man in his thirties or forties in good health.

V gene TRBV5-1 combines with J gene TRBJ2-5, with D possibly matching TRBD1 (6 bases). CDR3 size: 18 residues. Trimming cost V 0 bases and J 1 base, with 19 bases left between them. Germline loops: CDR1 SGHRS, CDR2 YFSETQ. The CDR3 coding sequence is TGCGCCAGCAGCTTGGGAGGACAGAAAACAACTAGCCAAGAGACCCAGTACTTC. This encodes CASSLGGQKTTSQETQYF.

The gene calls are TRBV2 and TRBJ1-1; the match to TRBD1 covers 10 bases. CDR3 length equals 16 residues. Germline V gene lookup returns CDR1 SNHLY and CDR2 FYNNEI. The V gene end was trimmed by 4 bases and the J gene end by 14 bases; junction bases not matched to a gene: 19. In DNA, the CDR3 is TGTGCCAGCAGTGGCGGAAGGGGAAGCCGGGACAGGGGAATGTTCTTT. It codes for CASSGGRGSRDRGMFF.

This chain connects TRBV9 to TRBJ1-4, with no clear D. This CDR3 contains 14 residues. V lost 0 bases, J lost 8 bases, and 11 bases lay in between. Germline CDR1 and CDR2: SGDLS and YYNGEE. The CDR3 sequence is CASSVGNPDEKLFF. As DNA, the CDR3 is TGTGCCAGCAGCGTAGGAAACCCGGACGAAAAACTGTTTTTT. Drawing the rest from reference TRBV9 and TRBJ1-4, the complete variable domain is DSGVTQTPKHLITATGQRVTLRCSPRSGDLSVYWYQQSLDQGLQFLIQYYNGEERAKGNILERFSAQQFPDLHSELNLSSLELGDSALYFCASSVGNPDEKLFFGSGTQLSVL.

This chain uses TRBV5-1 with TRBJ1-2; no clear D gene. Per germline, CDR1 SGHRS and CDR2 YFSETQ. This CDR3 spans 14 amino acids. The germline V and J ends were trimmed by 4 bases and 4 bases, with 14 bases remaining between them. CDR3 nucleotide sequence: TGCGCCAGCAGCCTCGAAAATTTGGGCTATGGCTACACCTTC. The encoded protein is CASSLENLGYGYTF.

CDR3 DNA: TGTGCCAGCTCTAAGGTCTACAGGGCCGACTATGGCTACACCTTC. Its protein is CASSKVYRADYGYTF. This chain joins TRBV18 and TRBJ1-2, with TRBD1 as a possible D gene (6 bases). Germline loops: CDR1 KGHSH, CDR2 LQKENI. The CDR3 has 15 amino acids. V dropped 6 bases and J dropped 3 bases, with 17 bases sitting between them.

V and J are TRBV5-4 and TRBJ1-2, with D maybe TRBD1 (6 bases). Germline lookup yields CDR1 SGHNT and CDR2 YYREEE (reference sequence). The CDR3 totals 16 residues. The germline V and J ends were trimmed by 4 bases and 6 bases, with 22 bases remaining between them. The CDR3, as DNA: TGTGCCAGCAGCCGGCATGGAGGGCCCGGGGGCGATGGCTACACCTTC. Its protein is CASSRHGGPGGDGYTF.

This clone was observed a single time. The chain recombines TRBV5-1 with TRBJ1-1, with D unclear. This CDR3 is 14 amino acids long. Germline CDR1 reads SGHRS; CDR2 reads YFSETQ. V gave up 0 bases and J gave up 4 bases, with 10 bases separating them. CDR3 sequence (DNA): TGCGCCAGCAGCTTGGAAAACTGGGGCACTGAAGCTTTCTTT. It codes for CASSLENWGTEAFF.

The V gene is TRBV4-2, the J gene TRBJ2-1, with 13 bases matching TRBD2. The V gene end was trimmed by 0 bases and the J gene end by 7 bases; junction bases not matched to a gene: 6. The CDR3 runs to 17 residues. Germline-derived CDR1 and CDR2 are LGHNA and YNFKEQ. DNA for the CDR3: TGTGCCAGCAGCCAAGACCTACTAGCGGGAGGGTCGAATGAGCAGTTCTTC. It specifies CASSQDLLAGGSNEQFF.

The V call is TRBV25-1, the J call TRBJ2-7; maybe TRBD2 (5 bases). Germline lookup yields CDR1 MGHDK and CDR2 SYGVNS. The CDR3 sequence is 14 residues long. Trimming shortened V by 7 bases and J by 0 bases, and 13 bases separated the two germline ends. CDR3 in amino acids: CASKPNGVSYEQYF. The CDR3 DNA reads TGTGCCAGCAAACCCAACGGGGTCTCCTACGAGCAGTACTTC.

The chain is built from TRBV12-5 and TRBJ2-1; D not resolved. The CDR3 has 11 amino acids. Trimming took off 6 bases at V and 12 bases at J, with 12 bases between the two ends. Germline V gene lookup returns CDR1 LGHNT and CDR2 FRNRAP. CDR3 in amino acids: CASGEIGLQFF. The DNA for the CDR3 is TGTGCTAGTGGCGAAATCGGGCTGCAGTTCTTC.

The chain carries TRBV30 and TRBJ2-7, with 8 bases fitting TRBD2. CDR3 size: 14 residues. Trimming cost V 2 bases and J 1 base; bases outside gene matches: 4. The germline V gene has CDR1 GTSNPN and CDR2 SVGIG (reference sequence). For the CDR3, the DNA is TGTGCCTGGAGTCGACTAGCGCGATCCTACGAGCAGTACTTC. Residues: CAWSRLARSYEQYF.

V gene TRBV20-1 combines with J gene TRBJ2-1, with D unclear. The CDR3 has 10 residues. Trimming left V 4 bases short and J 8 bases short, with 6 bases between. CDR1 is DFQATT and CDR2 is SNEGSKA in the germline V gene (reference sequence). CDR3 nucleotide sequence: TGCAGTGCTAAGGACGATGAGCAGTTCTTC. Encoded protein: CSAKDDEQFF.

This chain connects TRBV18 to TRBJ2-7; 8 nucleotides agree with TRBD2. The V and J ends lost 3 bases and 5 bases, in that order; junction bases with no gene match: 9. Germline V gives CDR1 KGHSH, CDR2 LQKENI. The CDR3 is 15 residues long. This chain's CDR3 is CASSPPSGRRNEQYF. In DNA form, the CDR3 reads TGTGCCAGCTCACCGCCCAGCGGGAGAAGGAACGAGCAGTACTTC. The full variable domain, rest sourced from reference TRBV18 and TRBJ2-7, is NAGVMQNPRHLVRRRGQEARLRCSPMKGHSHVYWYRQLPEEGLKFMVYLQKENIIDESGMPKERFSAEFPKEGPSILRIQQVVRGDSAAYFCASSPPSGRRNEQYFGPGTRLTVT.

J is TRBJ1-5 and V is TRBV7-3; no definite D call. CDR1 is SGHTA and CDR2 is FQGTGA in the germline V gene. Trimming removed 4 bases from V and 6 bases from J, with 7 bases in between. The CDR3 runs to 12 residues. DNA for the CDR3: TGTGCCAGCAGCTCCCCCCCTCAGCCCCAGCATTTT. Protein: CASSSPPQPQHF. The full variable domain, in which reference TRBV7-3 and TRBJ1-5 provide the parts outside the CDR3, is GAGVSQTPSNKVTEKGKYVELRCDPISGHTALYWYRQSLGQGPEFLIYFQGTGAADDSGLPNDRFFAVRPEGSVSTLKIQRTERGDSAVYLCASSSPPQPQHFGDGTRLSIL.

This chain's CDR3 is CASSLDRTTEETQYF. The CDR3 DNA reads TGTGCCAGCAGCTTAGATAGGACAACAGAAGAGACCCAGTACTTC. The chain uses TRBV7-6 and TRBJ2-5; tentative D call: TRBD1 (5 bases). The CDR3 extends over 15 amino acids. The V end was cut by 1 base, the J end by 3 bases, with 12 bases between. Germline assignment: CDR1 SGHVS and CDR2 FNYEAQ.

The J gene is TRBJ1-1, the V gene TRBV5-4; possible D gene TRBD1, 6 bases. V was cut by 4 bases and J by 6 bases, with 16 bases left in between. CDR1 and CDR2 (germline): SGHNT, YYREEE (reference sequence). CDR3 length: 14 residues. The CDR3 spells CASSPLQGKAEAFF. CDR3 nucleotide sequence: TGTGCCAGCAGCCCTTTACAGGGAAAGGCTGAAGCTTTCTTT.

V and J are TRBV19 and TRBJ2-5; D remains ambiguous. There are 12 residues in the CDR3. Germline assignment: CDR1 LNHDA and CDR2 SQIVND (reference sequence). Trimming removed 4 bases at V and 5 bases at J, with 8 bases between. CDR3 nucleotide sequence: TGTGCCAGTAGTACTCTGGGTGAGACCCAGTACTTC. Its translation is CASSTLGETQYF.